The rows below give T cell receptor beta chains drawn from one sample of a study of post-analysis software for immune sequencing data. TCRdb redid the calling of the PCR reads with MiXCR, one entry per CDR3 protein. The sample holds about 760,000 distinct CDR3 sequences, roughly 27% seen once. The sequenced sample was blood. Every receptor here comes from a girl aged 10-17 years with multiple sclerosis. Each CDR3 is given without its conserved first and last residue.

V gene: TRBV20-1
J gene: TRBJ2-3
CDR3 protein: TDGDTQY

V gene: TRBV7-2
J gene: -
CDR3 protein: ASSLTGQVKVYEQY

V gene: TRBV7-3
J gene: TRBJ1-2
CDR3 protein: ASSLGGVDGYT

V gene: TRBV12-3/TRBV12-4
J gene: TRBJ2-7
CDR3 protein: ASSPQRLAGVIDEQY

V gene: TRBV7-2
J gene: TRBJ2-5
CDR3 protein: ASSLVGGETQY

V gene: TRBV24-1
J gene: TRBJ2-5
CDR3 protein: ATSDFKGQPDQETQY

V gene: TRBV28
J gene: TRBJ2-1
CDR3 protein: ASSLGTTHEQF

V gene: TRBV6-5
J gene: TRBJ1-2
CDR3 protein: ASREGPDYGYT

V gene: TRBV15
J gene: TRBJ2-3
CDR3 protein: ATSRDAQNPTDTQY

V gene: TRBV18
J gene: TRBJ2-3
CDR3 protein: AGSPLPLADTQY

V gene: TRBV25-1
J gene: TRBJ2-7
CDR3 protein: ASSDPISYEQY

V gene: TRBV2
J gene: TRBJ2-4
CDR3 protein: ASRPQGKNIQY

V gene: TRBV4-1
J gene: TRBJ1-6
CDR3 protein: ASSQEAGGTRGDSPLH

V gene: TRBV3-1
J gene: TRBJ2-1
CDR3 protein: ASSRSPGTQGSF

V gene: TRBV4-3
J gene: TRBJ1-5
CDR3 protein: ASSPDFRGGQPQH

V gene: TRBV10-2
J gene: TRBJ2-7
CDR3 protein: ASWGVQGFEQY

V gene: TRBV20-1
J gene: TRBJ2-7
CDR3 protein: SATRPPGLVYEQY

V gene: TRBV27
J gene: TRBJ2-1
CDR3 protein: ASGPGSYNEQF

V gene: TRBV27
J gene: TRBJ1-5
CDR3 protein: ASRPTGNQPQH

V gene: TRBV4-1
J gene: TRBJ1-6
CDR3 protein: ASSQPGRSSYNSPLH

V gene: TRBV4-2
J gene: TRBJ1-6
CDR3 protein: ASSQVFPYNSPLH

V gene: TRBV12-3/TRBV12-4
J gene: TRBJ2-6
CDR3 protein: ASSRGSFAGANVLT

V gene: TRBV7-9
J gene: -
CDR3 protein: ASSPGQGTTSGRPQY

V gene: TRBV5-1
J gene: TRBJ2-1
CDR3 protein: ASSLARALSYNEQF

V gene: TRBV28
J gene: TRBJ2-1
CDR3 protein: ASSLQTKQF

V gene: TRBV7-9
J gene: TRBJ2-5
CDR3 protein: ASSPPGGLSRETQY

V gene: TRBV10-1
J gene: -
CDR3 protein: ASSGRTSGRYEQY

V gene: TRBV20-1
J gene: TRBJ1-2
CDR3 protein: SAYIAPYGYT

V gene: TRBV20-1
J gene: TRBJ2-7
CDR3 protein: SARDAREGWYEQY

V gene: TRBV6-2/TRBV6-3
J gene: TRBJ2-7
CDR3 protein: ASSYSSQGGSEQY

V gene: TRBV20-1
J gene: TRBJ2-1
CDR3 protein: SAPEPQRSYNEQF

V gene: TRBV7-6
J gene: TRBJ1-1
CDR3 protein: ASSLAALNTEAF

V gene: TRBV20-1
J gene: TRBJ2-7
CDR3 protein: SARDFKTSSEQY

V gene: TRBV20-1
J gene: TRBJ2-5
CDR3 protein: SAWRGGTQY

V gene: TRBV15
J gene: TRBJ2-1
CDR3 protein: ATSRDGGRTNNEQF